This T cell receptor beta chain was observed in a study of response to subunit inactivated influenza vaccine. CDR1 is MGHRA, CDR2 YSYEKL, per germline. This CDR3 comprises 14 residues. V was cut by 3 bases and J by 1 base, with 10 bases left in between. Study-level results: That few new T cells are recruited by each seasonal influenza vaccination was the authors' suggestion.

One entry per CDR3 protein, called by TCRdb with MiXCR from the RT-PCR reads. The profile shows hundreds of thousands of distinct CDR3 sequences, 10% to 15% of them singletons. This clonotype was seen at least ten times. Its antigen is not known. Here the sequenced sample was PBMCs from blood, taken on the day of vaccination. The receptor comes from a man aged 45-60 years who received an inactivated influenza vaccine. The J gene is TRBJ2-7, the V gene TRBV4-1; a weak D match, TRBD1 (5 bases). The CDR3: CASSHQTDSYEQYF. The CDR3 DNA reads as TGCGCCAGCAGCCACCAGACAGATTCCTACGAGCAGTACTTC.